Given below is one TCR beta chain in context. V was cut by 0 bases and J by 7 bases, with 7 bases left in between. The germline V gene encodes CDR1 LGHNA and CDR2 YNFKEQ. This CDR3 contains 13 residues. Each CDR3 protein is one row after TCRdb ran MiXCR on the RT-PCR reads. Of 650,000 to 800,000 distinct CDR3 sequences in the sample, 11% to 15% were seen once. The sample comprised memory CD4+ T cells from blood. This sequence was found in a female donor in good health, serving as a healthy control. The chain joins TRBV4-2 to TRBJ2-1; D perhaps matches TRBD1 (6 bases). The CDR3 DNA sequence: TGTGCCAGCAGCCAAGAAGGGGGAAATGAGCAGTTCTTC. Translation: CASSQEGGNEQFF.